One and the same sample provided the 28 T cell receptor beta chains below, sequenced in a study of T cell responses to AZD1222 COVID-19 vaccine. The table came from immunoSEQ multiplex PCR; TCRdb's copy has only in-frame clones and leaves some out. The sample includes about 160,000 clones, approximately 88% of them seen just once. Sequencing was performed on peripheral blood, taken 28 days after the second AZD1222 dose. Receptor source: an adult who received the AZD1222 COVID-19 vaccine.

This sequence joins TRBV4-2 and TRBJ1-1, with D uncertain. Germline CDR1 and CDR2: LGHNA and YNFKEQ. Trimming took 2 bases from V and 0 from J, leaving 13 bases between them. The CDR3 runs 16 residues. CDR3 loop: CASSQSVAGMNTEAFF. The CDR3 coding sequence is TGTGCCAGCAGCCAAAGTGTGGCGGGGATGAACACTGAAGCTTTCTTT.

V and J are TRBV7-9 and TRBJ1-3; D is perhaps TRBD1 (5 bases). The CDR3 runs to 15 residues. Germline V CDR1 and CDR2: SEHNR, FQNEAQ (reference sequence). Trimming stripped 4 bases from V and 0 bases from J, with 10 bases between. CDR3 sequence reads: CASSSRDSSGNTIYF. The CDR3 DNA is TGTGCCAGCAGCTCCAGAGACAGCTCTGGAAACACCATATATTTT.

The CDR3 reads CASRETGGSSYEQYF. The CDR3 region has the DNA TGTGCCAGCCGAGAGACAGGGGGGAGCTCCTACGAGCAGTACTTC. The chain couples TRBV6-5 to TRBJ2-7; TRBD1 aligns across 9 bases. CDR1 MNHEY and CDR2 SVGAGI come from the germline V gene. The CDR3 has 15 residues. Losses at the gene ends were 8 bases for V and 0 bases for J; bases not matched to a gene: 8.

Concerning this clone itself: At one of its ends the junction is not consistent with the germline gene, which may arise from a read error. The CDR3 coding sequence is TGTGCCAGCTATGGGCAGGGGGCTTGGGTCTTC. It specifies CASYGQGAWVF. This chain connects TRBV27 to TRBJ1-2, with 8 bases matching TRBD1. Germline V gives CDR1 MNHEY, CDR2 SMNVEV (reference sequence). This CDR3 region has 11 residues.

The CDR3 region is CASSYRDPGSYEQYF. In DNA, the CDR3 is TGTGCCAGCAGTTACCGGGACCCGGGGTCCTACGAGCAGTACTTC. The chain recombines TRBV6-6 with TRBJ2-7; D could derive from TRBD1 or TRBD2 (5 bases each). The CDR3 consists of 15 residues. Germline-derived CDR1 and CDR2 are MNHNY and SVGAGI (reference sequence). V shed 2 bases and J shed 1 base, with 12 bases lying between them.

The chain carries TRBV7-9 and TRBJ1-3; a weak D match, TRBD1 (5 bases). Between the trimmed V and J ends, which lost 7 bases and 1 base, there was a span of 11 bases. The CDR3 extends over 14 amino acids. The germline V gene encodes CDR1 SEHNR and CDR2 FQNEAQ (reference sequence). The DNA for the CDR3 is TGTGCCAGCACCCCGGGGGTTTCTGGAAACACCATATATTTT. It translates to CASTPGVSGNTIYF. The entire variable domain, with the rest obtained from reference TRBV7-9 and TRBJ1-3, is as follows: DTGVSQNPRHKITKRGQNVTFRCDPISEHNRLYWYRQTLGQGPEFLTYFQNEAQLEKSRLLSDRFSAERPKGSFSTLEIQRTEQGDSAMYLCASTPGVSGNTIYFGEGSWLTVV.

This clone appeared a single time. The chain employs TRBV20-1 and TRBJ2-1, with D perhaps assigned TRBD1 or TRBD2 (5 bases each). The CDR3 extends over 11 amino acids. The germline V gene has CDR1 DFQATT and CDR2 SNEGSKA (reference sequence). Trimming shortened V by 1 base and J by 14 bases, and 12 bases separated the two germline ends. In DNA form, the CDR3 reads TGCAGTGCTAGAGCTGGACACGGGGAGTTCTTC. Amino acids: CSARAGHGEFF.

The genes are TRBV6-5 and TRBJ1-2; 11 bases are a match to TRBD1. CDR1 is MNHEY and CDR2 is SVGAGI in the germline V gene. The CDR3 consists of 16 residues. The V gene end was trimmed by 0 bases and the J gene end by 7 bases; junction bases not matched to a gene: 7. CDR3 in amino acids: CASSYSNTGTGGGYTF. DNA for the CDR3: TGTGCCAGCAGTTACTCGAACACCGGGACAGGGGGTGGCTACACCTTC.

V gene TRBV2 combines with J gene TRBJ1-4; tentatively, D is TRBD1 (5 bases). Deletions cut 1 base from V and 6 bases from J, with 12 bases between. Germline V gene data show CDR1 as SNHLY and CDR2 as FYNNEI. The CDR3 loop spans 15 amino acids. The CDR3 loop reads CASSEDRRVDEKLFF. The CDR3 nucleotides read TGTGCCAGCAGTGAAGATCGCAGGGTGGATGAAAAACTGTTTTTT.

The chain has TRBV5-1 and TRBJ2-1; TRBD1 agrees at 7 bases. The germline CDR1 and CDR2 sequences are SGHRS and YFSETQ. V lost 1 base, J lost 8 bases, and 9 bases stayed unmatched. The CDR3 is 15 residues long. This chain's CDR3 is CASSLPETGWHEQFF. CDR3 coding DNA: TGCGCCAGCAGCTTGCCAGAGACAGGGTGGCATGAGCAGTTCTTC.

The gene calls are TRBV3-1 (or the pseudogene TRBV3-2) and TRBJ2-1; D is undetermined. Per the germline V gene, CDR1 is LGHDT and CDR2 is YNNKEL (reference sequence). V lost 2 bases to trimming and J lost 0 bases, with 5 bases between them. The CDR3 spans 14 residues. The CDR3 region is CASSQRDSYNEQFF. DNA for the CDR3: TGTGCCAGCAGCCAAAGGGACTCCTACAATGAGCAGTTCTTC.

The J gene is TRBJ2-7, the V gene TRBV27; D is ambiguous. Germline V gene data show CDR1 as MNHEY and CDR2 as SMNVEV (reference sequence). This CDR3 region has 14 residues. V lost 8 bases and J 4 bases, leaving 18 bases between the germline ends. CDR3: CASGDFGQYYEQYF. The DNA of the CDR3 is TGTGCCAGCGGGGATTTCGGCCAATATTACGAGCAGTACTTC.

The genes are TRBV6-2 or TRBV6-3 and TRBJ2-4, with D hard to call. The germline gives CDR1 MNHEY, CDR2 SVGEGT. This CDR3 region has 15 residues. V was trimmed by 6 bases and J by 1 base, leaving 13 bases between them. The CDR3, as DNA: TGTGCCAGCAGCTTAACGTGGACGGCCAAAAACATTCAGTACTTC. It is translated as CASSLTWTAKNIQYF.

This clone was seen more than once but under ten times. The rearrangement uses TRBV18 and TRBJ2-5, with D unclear. CDR3 length: 13 amino acids. Looked up from germline, CDR1 is KGHSH and CDR2 is LQKENI. With 3 bases removed from V and 3 bases from J, the gap between germline ends came to 8 bases. This chain's CDR3 is CASSPTTKETQYF. The CDR3 DNA reads TGTGCCAGCTCACCTACGACGAAAGAGACCCAGTACTTC.

The chain combines TRBV7-8 with TRBJ1-6; D uncertain. CDR1 and CDR2 (germline): SGHVS, FQNEAQ. V lost 5 bases, J lost 9 bases, and 26 bases lay in between. This CDR3 is 18 amino acids long. The CDR3 DNA reads as TGTGCCAGCAGCCCACCCACAGACCTGATACGGGAAGCTTCACCCCTCCACTTT. This encodes CASSPPTDLIREASPLHF.

This clone showed up just a few times. The chain employs TRBV15 and TRBJ1-3, with D hard to call. The ends were cut back, 6 bases at V and 0 bases at J, with 6 bases in the middle. The CDR3 runs 13 residues. The germline V gene has CDR1 LNHNV and CDR2 YYDKDF (reference sequence). The CDR3 DNA follows: TGTGCCACCAGAGAATTCTCTGGAAACACCATATATTTT. This gives the protein CATREFSGNTIYF.

This clone was seen only once. V gene TRBV12-3 or TRBV12-4 combines with J gene TRBJ2-1; D ambiguous. V lost 3 bases and J 9 bases, leaving 6 bases between the germline ends. This CDR3 region has 11 residues. The CDR3 protein is CASSFDSEQFF. The CDR3 nucleotides read TGTGCCAGCAGTTTCGATAGTGAGCAGTTCTTC.

The chain carries TRBV4-1 and TRBJ1-5, with D possibly being TRBD1 (5 bases). The CDR3 is 16 residues long. CDR1 and CDR2 (germline): MGHRA, YSYEKL. Trimming removed 0 bases at V and 1 base at J, with 10 bases between. The CDR3 nucleotides are TGCGCCAGCAGCCAAGATCGGGGGGGGAGCAATCAGCCCCAGCATTTT. Protein sequence: CASSQDRGGSNQPQHF.

The chain has TRBV5-8 and TRBJ1-2; D gene unclear. CDR1 and CDR2 from the germline V gene are SGHTS and YDEGEE. Trimming removed 0 bases at V and 2 bases at J, with 8 bases between. The length of the CDR3 is 14 residues. The CDR3 DNA reads TGTGCCAGCAGCTTGGTTGGCCGGAACTATGGCTACACCTTC. It is translated as CASSLVGRNYGYTF.

The chain joins TRBV27 to TRBJ1-4; 7 nucleotides match TRBD1. Germline V gene data show CDR1 as MNHEY and CDR2 as SMNVEV (reference sequence). This CDR3 is 14 amino acids long. V lost 3 bases and J lost 4; bases outside the gene matches: 2. CDR3 loop: CASSLDRNNEKLFF. Here the CDR3 DNA reads TGTGCCAGCAGTTTGGACAGGAATAATGAAAAACTGTTTTTT.

This sequence joins TRBV5-6 and TRBJ2-1, with unresolved D. Germline CDR1 reads SGHDT; CDR2 reads YYEEEE. This CDR3 contains 12 residues. Trimming shortened V by 5 bases and J by 8 bases, and 11 bases separated the two germline ends. The CDR3 DNA reads TGTGCCAGCAGTTATACTCGAGATGAGCAGTTCTTC. This encodes CASSYTRDEQFF.

The chain combines TRBV11-2 with TRBJ2-3; 9 bases map to TRBD1. Germline lookup yields CDR1 SGHAT and CDR2 FQNNGV. The J segment lost 3 bases and the V segment lost 1 base, leaving 11 bases of the junction unmatched. CDR3 length equals 18 residues. CDR3 in amino acids: CASSLVGRTGVTTDTQYF. The CDR3 DNA reads as TGTGCCAGCAGCTTAGTAGGGAGGACAGGGGTTACGACAGATACGCAGTATTTT.

The rearrangement joins TRBV9 to TRBJ1-6, with 9 positions matching TRBD1. V lost 4 bases to trimming and J lost 2 bases; unmatched junction nucleotides: 10. The germline CDR1 and CDR2 sequences are SGDLS and YYNGEE. CDR3 length equals 18 residues. The chain's CDR3 is CASSPRDRDFPYNSPLHF. CDR3 coding DNA: TGTGCCAGCAGCCCCCGGGACAGGGACTTCCCCTATAATTCACCCCTCCACTTT.

V is TRBV6-5 and J is TRBJ1-2; D not resolved. Germline CDR1 and CDR2: MNHEY and SVGAGI. Trimming stripped 0 bases from V and 8 bases from J, with 13 bases between. The CDR3 sequence is 14 residues long. CDR3 sequence (DNA): TGTGCCAGCAGTTACTCGACTGCAGCCCGGGGCTACACCTTC. Protein product: CASSYSTAARGYTF.

The V call is TRBV7-2, the J call TRBJ1-5; TRBD1 might be the D (5 bases). Germline CDR1 reads SGHTA; CDR2 reads FQGNSA. Trimming took 2 bases from V and 5 from J, leaving 13 bases between them. This CDR3 has 15 amino acids. CDR3 DNA sequence: TGTGCCAGCAGCTTAAGTACGTCAGGGTATCAGCCCCAGCATTTT. Encoded protein: CASSLSTSGYQPQHF. Based on the CDR3 plus reference TRBV7-2 and TRBJ1-5, the full variable domain is GAGVSQSPSNKVTEKGKDVELRCDPISGHTALYWYRQSLGQGLEFLIYFQGNSAPDKSGLPSDRFSAERTGGSVSTLTIQRTQQEDSAVYLCASSLSTSGYQPQHFGDGTRLSIL.

The chain links TRBV7-2 to TRBJ1-5; D is undetermined. With 1 base removed from V and 0 bases from J, the gap between germline ends came to 13 bases. The germline CDR1 and CDR2 sequences are SGHTA and FQGNSA. This CDR3 region has 17 residues. In DNA form, the CDR3 reads TGTGCCAGCAGCTTAGGGGATAACAGATATAGCAATCAGCCCCAGCATTTT. This codes for CASSLGDNRYSNQPQHF.

The genes are TRBV27 and TRBJ2-1, with D possibly matching TRBD1 (6 bases). This CDR3 contains 15 residues. Germline values: CDR1 MNHEY, CDR2 SMNVEV (reference sequence). V lost 5 bases and J 4 bases, leaving 15 bases between the germline ends. The CDR3 DNA reads as TGTGCCAGCAGTATCCGGGACATGGGATACAATGAGCAGTTCTTC. Amino acids: CASSIRDMGYNEQFF.

The chain uses TRBV30 and TRBJ2-1; a weak D match, TRBD1 (6 bases). V gave up 8 bases and J gave up 5 bases, with 13 bases separating them. CDR1 is GTSNPN, CDR2 SVGIG, per germline (reference sequence). The CDR3 has 12 residues. CDR3 sequence (DNA): TGTGCCCAGGGGTTATTCCACAATGAGCAGTTCTTC. Translating it yields CAQGLFHNEQFF.